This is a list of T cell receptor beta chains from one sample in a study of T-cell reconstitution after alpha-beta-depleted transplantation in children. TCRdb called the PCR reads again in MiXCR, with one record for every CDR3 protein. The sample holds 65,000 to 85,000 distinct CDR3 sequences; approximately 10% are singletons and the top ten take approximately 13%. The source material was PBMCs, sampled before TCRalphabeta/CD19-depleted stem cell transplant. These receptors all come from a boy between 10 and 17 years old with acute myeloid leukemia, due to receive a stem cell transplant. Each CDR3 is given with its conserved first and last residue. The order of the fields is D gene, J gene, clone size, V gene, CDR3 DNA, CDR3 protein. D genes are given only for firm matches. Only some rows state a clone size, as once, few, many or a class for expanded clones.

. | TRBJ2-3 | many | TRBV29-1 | TGCAGCGTCGGTCACCTGGCAGATACGCAGTATTTT | CSVGHLADTQYF
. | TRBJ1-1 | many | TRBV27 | TGTGCCAGCAGTTTAGACAGGTGGGACACTGAAGCTTTCTTT | CASSLDRWDTEAFF
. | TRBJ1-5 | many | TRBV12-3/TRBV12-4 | TGTGCCAGCAGTTATAGGGATAGCAATCAGCCCCAGCATTTT | CASSYRDSNQPQHF
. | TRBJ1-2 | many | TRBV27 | TGTGCCAGCAGAAGAGCCCGGGGGCCTGGCTACACCTTC | CASRRARGPGYTF
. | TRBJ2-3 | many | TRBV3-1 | TGTGCCAGCAGCCGGTCGGGGGGCCATAGCACAGATACGCAGTATTTT | CASSRSGGHSTDTQYF
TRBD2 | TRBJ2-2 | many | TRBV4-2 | TGTGCCAGCAGCCAAGGCGGGCTAGCGGGAGTGCTGAGCACCGGGGAGCTGTTTTTT | CASSQGGLAGVLSTGELFF
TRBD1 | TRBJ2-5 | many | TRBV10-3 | TGTGCCATCAGTGAGTCCGGGACAGGGAAACAAGAGACCCAGTACTTC | CAISESGTGKQETQYF
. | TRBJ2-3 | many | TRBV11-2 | TGTGCCAGCAGCCTATATACTCCTAGCACAGATACGCAGTATTTT | CASSLYTPSTDTQYF
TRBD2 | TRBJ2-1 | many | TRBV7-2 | TGTGCCAGCAGCTTAGTAGCGGGATCCTACAATGAGCAGTTCTTC | CASSLVAGSYNEQFF
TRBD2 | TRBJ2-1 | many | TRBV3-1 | TGTGCCAGCAGCCGGAAACCGACTAGCGGGGGTGGGGCCTACAATGAGCAGTTCTTC | CASSRKPTSGGGAYNEQFF
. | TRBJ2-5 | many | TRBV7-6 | TGTGCCAGCAGCTCCCACCAGGGCCAACTGCAGGAGACCCAGTACTTC | CASSSHQGQLQETQYF
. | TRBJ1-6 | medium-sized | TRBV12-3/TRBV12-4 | TGTGCCAGCAGTCCCCGGACCCTATCTTCACCCCTCCACTTT | CASSPRTLSSPLHF
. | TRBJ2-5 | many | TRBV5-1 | TGCGCCAGCAGAGCGGGCGATCTCCTCCAAGAGACCCAGTACTTC | CASRAGDLLQETQYF
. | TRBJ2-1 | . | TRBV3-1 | TGTGCCACCTGCCAAGATTCCCCAGCAAGGGACAATGAGCAGTTCTTC | CATCQDSPARDNEQFF
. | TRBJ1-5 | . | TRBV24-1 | TGTGCGGCCAGTGGTCCCTCTCTCCAGCCCCAGCATTTT | CAASGPSLQPQHF
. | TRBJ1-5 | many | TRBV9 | TGTGCCAGCAGCGTAAGCTCGGGGGAGGGTCAGCCCCAGCATTTT | CASSVSSGEGQPQHF
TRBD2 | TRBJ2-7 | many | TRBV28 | TGTGCCAGCAGTTCAATCGGGACTAGCGTAAAGGACGAGCAGTACTTC | CASSSIGTSVKDEQYF
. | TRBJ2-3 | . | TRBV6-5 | TGTGCCAGCAGTTTAACTAGACGAGGAGATACGCAGTATTTT | CASSLTRRGDTQYF
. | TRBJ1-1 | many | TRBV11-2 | TGTGCCAGCAGAGATCACGGACGGGAGAACACTGAAGCTTTCTTT | CASRDHGRENTEAFF
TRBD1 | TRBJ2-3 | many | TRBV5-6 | TGTGCCAGCAGCTTTTACCAGGGGGCGAGCACAGATACGCAGTATTTT | CASSFYQGASTDTQYF
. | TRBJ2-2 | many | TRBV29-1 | TGCAGCGCCAAGGACGGCCTGACGAACACCGGGGAGCTGTTTTTT | CSAKDGLTNTGELFF
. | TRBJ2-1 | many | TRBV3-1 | TGTGCCAGCAGCCAAGATTTTCAGCGACAGAGATACTACAATGAGCAGTTCTTC | CASSQDFQRQRYYNEQFF